This T cell receptor (beta chain) came from a study of blood T cell repertoires in COVID-19. This clone was counted between two and nine times. TCRdb keeps only in-frame clones here, not all; method: immunoSEQ multiplex PCR. The table shows 65,000 to 95,000 clones, with around four fifths occurring only once. The receptor comes from a man at least 80 years old with active or convalescent COVID-19. The sequencing sample was made of peripheral blood.

CDR3 region: CASSEASWEANYGYTF. In DNA, the CDR3 is TGTGCCAGCAGTGAAGCCTCTTGGGAGGCCAACTATGGCTACACCTTC. This chain joins TRBV2 and TRBJ1-2, with D hard to call. CDR1 is SNHLY and CDR2 is FYNNEI in the germline V gene. Between the trimmed V and J ends, which lost 0 bases and 2 bases, there was a span of 13 bases. The CDR3 consists of 16 residues.